The text below deals with one TCR beta chain. Its specificity is not known. These data originate in a study of cytomegalovirus exposure and HLA in healthy donors. As for the study in general: In terms of ancestry, the Caucasian-associated cluster contained more than 65% of the roughly 400 genotyped donors. Study-level findings and limits: The likely explanation for a cluster of highly shared sequence variants was sequencing artifact. The authors later found HLA-associated TCR beta chains more clonally expanded than equally common others.

CDR1 and CDR2 (germline): SGHNT, YYREEE (reference sequence). V shed 0 bases and J 0 bases; nucleotides not matched to a gene: 7. This CDR3 region has 18 residues. Researchers ran the PCR with 60 Vbeta and 13 Jbeta primers. Some clones are missing from TCRdb's copy, which holds only in-frame ones; the method was immunoSEQ multiplex PCR. The table includes 150,000 to 200,000 clones, approximately 83% detected once. This sequence was found in a young man in good health and CMV-seropositive. The V gene is TRBV5-4, the J gene TRBJ2-1, with 9 bases that match TRBD1. Specimen: PBMCs. This chain's CDR3 is CASSLVWDRASSYNEQFF. CDR3 in DNA: TGTGCCAGCAGCTTGGTTTGGGACAGGGCGAGCTCCTACAATGAGCAGTTCTTC.